This entry lists 14 T cell receptor beta chains sequenced from one sample in a study of blood T cell repertoires in COVID-19. Profiled with immunoSEQ multiplex PCR; TCRdb holds only in-frame clones, not every one. The data contain about 390,000 clones, about 83% of them singletons. What was sequenced was PBMCs or T cells enriched from blood (not recorded which). The origin of the receptors is a woman aged 45-65 years who had recovered from COVID-19.

The chain combines TRBV7-9 with TRBJ2-7; D possibly corresponds to TRBD2 (5 bases). V was clipped by 4 bases and J by 5 bases, with 18 bases between them. Germline CDR1 SEHNR, CDR2 FQNEAQ (reference sequence). The CDR3 has 15 residues. The CDR3 loop is CASSSSGRILDEQYF. For the CDR3, the DNA is TGTGCCAGCAGCTCGAGCGGAAGAATCTTGGACGAGCAGTACTTC.

The rearrangement uses TRBV7-9 and TRBJ1-6; D call uncertain. Trimming took 1 base from V and 6 from J, leaving 7 bases between them. The CDR3 loop spans 14 amino acids. Germline V gene data show CDR1 as SEHNR and CDR2 as FQNEAQ (reference sequence). The CDR3 spells CASSLERGNSPLHF. Here the CDR3 DNA reads TGTGCCAGCAGCTTAGAGCGGGGTAATTCACCCCTCCACTTT.

The chain couples TRBV24-1 to TRBJ2-3; 7 bases agree with TRBD1. CDR3 size: 15 residues. With V trimmed by 3 bases and J by 0 bases, 2 bases remained unmatched. Germline loops: CDR1 KGHDR, CDR2 SFDVKD. CDR3 coding DNA: TGTGCCACCAGTGATCCGGGACAGAGCACAGATACGCAGTATTTT. This translates into CATSDPGQSTDTQYF.

The chain recombines TRBV7-8 with TRBJ2-4, with D maybe TRBD2 (7 bases). The CDR3 length is 16 residues. V dropped 6 bases and J dropped 2 bases, with 17 bases sitting between them. Per germline, CDR1 SGHVS and CDR2 FQNEAQ. CDR3 in amino acids: CASRGGGRGTKNIQYF. In nucleotides, the CDR3 is TGTGCCAGCAGAGGGGGGGGGCGAGGGACCAAAAACATTCAGTACTTC.

CDR3 DNA: TGTGCCAGCAGCTCCGGGTTCCACACTGAAGCTTTCTTT. This translates into CASSSGFHTEAFF. J is TRBJ1-1 and V is TRBV13; no clear D. The CDR3 contains 13 residues. V lost 4 bases and J 3 bases, leaving 9 bases between the germline ends. Looked up from germline, CDR1 is PRHDT and CDR2 is FYEKMQ (reference sequence).

The chain is built from TRBV14 and TRBJ2-7, with 7 bases fitting TRBD2. The germline gives CDR1 SGHDN, CDR2 FVKESK. The CDR3 length is 16 residues. J was trimmed by 3 bases and V by 3 bases; bases with no gene match: 11. The CDR3 sequence: CASSHLPGLVLYEQYF. The CDR3 DNA reads TGTGCCAGCAGCCACCTCCCCGGACTAGTGCTCTACGAGCAGTACTTC.

The chain couples TRBV5-6 to TRBJ1-5; D may be TRBD1 (5 bases). Per germline, CDR1 SGHDT and CDR2 YYEEEE. Trimming removed 0 bases from V and 6 bases from J, with 13 bases in between. The CDR3 runs to 15 residues. The CDR3 bases are TGTGCCAGCAGCTTGGGGTTCCAGGGAGGTCAGCCCCAGCATTTT. Amino acids: CASSLGFQGGQPQHF.

In regard to this clone: The same CDR3 arises from other DNA sequences in this sample as well. V usage is TRBV12-3 or TRBV12-4 and J usage is TRBJ1-3; TRBD1 might be the D (6 bases). Deletions cut 2 bases from V and 7 bases from J, with 6 bases between. This CDR3 is 12 amino acids long. CDR3 sequence: CASSLQGNTIYF. DNA for the CDR3: TGTGCCAGCAGTTTACAGGGGAACACCATATATTTT.

V is TRBV7-2 and J is TRBJ2-3; 11 nucleotides match TRBD2. The CDR3 runs to 16 residues. Germline CDR1 is SGHTA and CDR2 is FQGNSA. V was pared by 5 bases and J by 2 bases, with 6 bases of the junction left unmatched. This CDR3 is CASSGRLAGFTDTQYF. The CDR3, as DNA: TGTGCCAGCAGCGGCCGACTAGCGGGGTTCACAGATACGCAGTATTTT. The full variable domain, its missing parts supplied by reference TRBV7-2 and TRBJ2-3, is GAGVSQSPSNKVTEKGKDVELRCDPISGHTALYWYRQSLGQGLEFLIYFQGNSAPDKSGLPSDRFSAERTGGSVSTLTIQRTQQEDSAVYLCASSGRLAGFTDTQYFGPGTRLTVL.

V usage is TRBV28 and J usage is TRBJ1-4, with D possibly TRBD1 on 6 matching bases. V lost 2 bases and J 8 bases, leaving 15 bases between the germline ends. There are 15 residues in the CDR3. Germline values: CDR1 MDHEN, CDR2 SYDVKM. CDR3 region: CASSLAVQGNEKLFF. DNA for the CDR3: TGTGCCAGCAGTTTAGCTGTTCAGGGGAACGAAAAACTGTTTTTT.

The chain is built from TRBV19 and TRBJ1-2, with a tentative D call TRBD1 (5 bases). CDR1 and CDR2 from the germline V gene are LNHDA and SQIVND (reference sequence). This CDR3 is 16 amino acids long. Trimming left V 0 bases short and J 6 bases short, with 17 bases between. The CDR3 reads CASSIDRQGLGDGYTF. CDR3 DNA: TGTGCCAGTAGTATAGATAGGCAGGGCCTAGGAGATGGCTACACCTTC.

As concerns this clone: This CDR3 is also generated by other DNA sequences in the sample. This chain links TRBV9 with TRBJ1-1, with a tentative D call TRBD1 (6 bases). Trimming removed 0 bases from V and 4 bases from J, with 10 bases in between. CDR3 length: 14 residues. CDR1 and CDR2 from the germline V gene are SGDLS and YYNGEE. The CDR3 region is CASSVGQGGTEAFF. For the CDR3, the DNA is TGTGCCAGCAGCGTAGGACAAGGGGGCACTGAAGCTTTCTTT.

This clone was seen a single time. The chain carries TRBV19 and TRBJ1-5; 9 bases match TRBD1. The CDR3 runs 15 residues. Per germline, CDR1 LNHDA and CDR2 SQIVND (reference sequence). J gave up 1 base and V 4 bases, and 2 bases lay outside the gene matches. The CDR3 nucleotides are TGTGCCAGTAGTAGGACAGGGGTCAGCAATCAGCCCCAGCATTTT. Amino acids: CASSRTGVSNQPQHF.

The V gene is TRBV19, the J gene TRBJ2-1; D is possibly TRBD2 (6 bases). The CDR3 consists of 13 residues. Germline V CDR1 and CDR2: LNHDA, SQIVND (reference sequence). Trimming took 4 bases from V and 8 from J, leaving 12 bases between them. CDR3 protein: CASSTLAWYEQFF. Here the CDR3 DNA reads TGTGCCAGTAGTACTCTAGCGTGGTATGAGCAGTTCTTC. The whole variable domain, filled in from reference TRBV19 and TRBJ2-1, reads DGGITQSPKYLFRKEGQNVTLSCEQNLNHDAMYWYRQDPGQGLRLIYYSQIVNDFQKGDIAEGYSVSREKKESFPLTVTSAQKNPTAFYLCASSTLAWYEQFFGPGTRLTVL.